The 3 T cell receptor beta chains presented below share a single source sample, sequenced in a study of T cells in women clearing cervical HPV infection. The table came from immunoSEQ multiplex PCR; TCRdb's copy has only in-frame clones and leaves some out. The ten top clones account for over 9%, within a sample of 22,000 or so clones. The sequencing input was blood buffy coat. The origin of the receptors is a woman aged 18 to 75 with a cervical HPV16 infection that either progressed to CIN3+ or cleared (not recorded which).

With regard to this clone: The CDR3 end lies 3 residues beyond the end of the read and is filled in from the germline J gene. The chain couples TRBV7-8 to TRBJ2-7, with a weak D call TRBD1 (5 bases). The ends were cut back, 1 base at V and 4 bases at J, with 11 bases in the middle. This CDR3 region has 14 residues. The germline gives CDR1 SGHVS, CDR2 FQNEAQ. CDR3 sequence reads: CASSLGQRDYEQYF. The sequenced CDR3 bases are TGTGCCAGCAGCTTAGGACAGCGCGATTACGAG. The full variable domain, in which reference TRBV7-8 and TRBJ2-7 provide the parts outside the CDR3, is GAGVSQSPRYKVAKRGQDVALRCDPISGHVSLFWYQQALGQGPEFLTYFQNEAQLDKSGLPSDRFFAERPEGSVSTLKIQRTQQEDSAVYLCASSLGQRDYEQYFGPGTRLTVT.

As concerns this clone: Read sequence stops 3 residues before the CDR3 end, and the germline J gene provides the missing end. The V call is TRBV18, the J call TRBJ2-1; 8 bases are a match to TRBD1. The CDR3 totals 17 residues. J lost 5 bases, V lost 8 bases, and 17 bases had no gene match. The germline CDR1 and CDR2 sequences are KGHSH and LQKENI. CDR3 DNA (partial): TGTGCCAGCGCGCCACCGGTTCGGGACAGGCTCAACAATGAG. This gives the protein CASAPPVRDRLNNE. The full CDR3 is CASAPPVRDRLNNEQFF.

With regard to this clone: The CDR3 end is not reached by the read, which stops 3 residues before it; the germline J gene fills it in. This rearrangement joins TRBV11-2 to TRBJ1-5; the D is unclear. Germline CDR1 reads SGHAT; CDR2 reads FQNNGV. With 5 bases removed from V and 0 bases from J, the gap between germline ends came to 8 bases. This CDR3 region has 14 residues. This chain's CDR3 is CASSNGYSNQPQHF. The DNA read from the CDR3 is TGTGCCAGCAGCAACGGTTATAGCAATCAGCCC.